These 3 T cell receptor beta chains came from one sample sequenced in a study of OX40 agonist ivuxolimab in advanced cancers. Assay used: immunoSEQ multiplex PCR; TCRdb lists only in-frame clones, some missing. The data show about 110,000 clones, approximately 90% seen once. The sequenced sample was CD4+ or CD8+ T cells sorted from blood, obtained in a trial of the OX40 agonist ivuxolimab. Receptors originate from an adult with an advanced solid tumor such as melanoma, head and neck, liver or kidney cancer.

The V and J genes are TRBV9 and TRBJ2-2, with D tentatively TRBD1 (6 bases). Per germline, CDR1 SGDLS and CDR2 YYNGEE. The CDR3 is 15 residues long. The germline V and J ends were trimmed by 4 bases and 2 bases, with 12 bases remaining between them. This CDR3 reads CASSPWTVNTGELFF. The CDR3 nucleotides read TGTGCCAGCAGCCCCTGGACAGTAAACACCGGGGAGCTGTTTTTT.

The chain is built from TRBV10-3 and TRBJ1-2; D may be TRBD1 (6 bases). Trimming pared 3 bases from V and 0 bases from J, leaving 14 bases between. CDR1 is ENHRY, CDR2 SYGVKD, per germline. The CDR3 runs to 16 residues. The CDR3, as DNA: TGTGCCATCAGTGATTTCGTGGACAGTACTAACTATGGCTACACCTTC. Translating gives CAISDFVDSTNYGYTF.

The chain recombines TRBV21-1 with TRBJ2-5; no DNA check was done on the table's D call, TRBD1. TRBV21-1 represents a pseudogene. The CDR3 spans 20 residues. Here the CDR3 DNA reads TGTGCCAGCAGCAAAGGGTGCGGACAGACCCAAGAACCCTACCAAGAGACCCAGTACTTC. Amino acids: CASSKGCGQTQEPYQETQYF.